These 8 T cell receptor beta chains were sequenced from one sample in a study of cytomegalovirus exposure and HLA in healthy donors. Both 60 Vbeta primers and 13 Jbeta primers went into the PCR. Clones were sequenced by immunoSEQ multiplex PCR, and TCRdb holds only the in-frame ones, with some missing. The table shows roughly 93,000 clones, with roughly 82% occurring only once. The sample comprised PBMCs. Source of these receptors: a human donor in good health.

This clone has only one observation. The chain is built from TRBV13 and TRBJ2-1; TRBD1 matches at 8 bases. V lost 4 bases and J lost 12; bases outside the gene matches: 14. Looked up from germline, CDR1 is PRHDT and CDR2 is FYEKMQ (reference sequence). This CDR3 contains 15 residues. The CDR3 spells CASSSRTGKSRGQFF. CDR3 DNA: TGTGCCAGCAGCTCACGGACAGGGAAAAGTCGCGGGCAGTTCTTC.

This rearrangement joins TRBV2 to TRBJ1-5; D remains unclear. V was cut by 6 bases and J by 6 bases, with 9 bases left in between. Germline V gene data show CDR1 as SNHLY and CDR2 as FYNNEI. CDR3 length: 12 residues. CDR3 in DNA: TGTGCCAGCAGGACATTGTCTCAGCCCCAGCATTTT. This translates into CASRTLSQPQHF.

DNA of the CDR3: TGTGCCAGCAGCCAAAACAGGGGGCGGACCGGAACCTACGAGCAGTACTTC. Residues: CASSQNRGRTGTYEQYF. The V gene is TRBV14, the J gene TRBJ2-7; 9 bases are a match to TRBD1. Germline V gene lookup returns CDR1 SGHDN and CDR2 FVKESK. The CDR3 totals 17 residues. The V gene end was trimmed by 2 bases and the J gene end by 2 bases; junction bases not matched to a gene: 10.

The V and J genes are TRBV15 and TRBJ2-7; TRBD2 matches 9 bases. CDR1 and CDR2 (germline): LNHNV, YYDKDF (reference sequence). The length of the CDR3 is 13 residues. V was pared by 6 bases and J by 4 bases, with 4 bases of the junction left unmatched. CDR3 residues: CATRAAGGYEQYF. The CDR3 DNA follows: TGTGCCACCAGGGCTGCGGGAGGGTACGAGCAGTACTTC.

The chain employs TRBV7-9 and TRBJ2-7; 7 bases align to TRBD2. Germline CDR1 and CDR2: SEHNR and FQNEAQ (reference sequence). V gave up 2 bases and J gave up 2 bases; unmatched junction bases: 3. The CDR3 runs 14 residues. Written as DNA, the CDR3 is TGTGCCAGCAGCTTAAGTAGCGGGCCCTACGAGCAGTACTTC. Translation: CASSLSSGPYEQYF.

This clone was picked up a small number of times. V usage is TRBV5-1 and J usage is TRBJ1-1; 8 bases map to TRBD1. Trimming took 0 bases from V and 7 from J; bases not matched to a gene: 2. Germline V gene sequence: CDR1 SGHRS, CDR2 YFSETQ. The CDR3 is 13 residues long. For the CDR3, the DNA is TGCGCCAGCAGCTTGGGGACAGGGATTGAAGCTTTCTTT. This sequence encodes CASSLGTGIEAFF.

For the CDR3, the DNA is TGCGCCAGCAGCTTCGGGGGATCCAACTATGGCTACACCTTC. It codes for CASSFGGSNYGYTF. The chain links TRBV5-1 to TRBJ1-2; possible D gene TRBD1, 5 bases. Germline lookup yields CDR1 SGHRS and CDR2 YFSETQ. V was pared by 2 bases and J by 2 bases, with 10 bases between. The CDR3 has 14 amino acids.

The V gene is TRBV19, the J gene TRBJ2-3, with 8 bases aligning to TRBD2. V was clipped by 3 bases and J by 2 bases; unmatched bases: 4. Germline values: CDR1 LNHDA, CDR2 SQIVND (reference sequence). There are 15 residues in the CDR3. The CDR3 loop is CASSISGVHTDTQYF. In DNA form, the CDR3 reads TGTGCCAGTAGTATTAGCGGGGTTCACACAGATACGCAGTATTTT.